This TCR beta chain was identified in a study of cytomegalovirus exposure and HLA in healthy donors. Across the study: Of the donors genotyped, a few hundred in all, 75% to 85% fell in the Caucasian-associated ancestry cluster. Findings and caveats of the study: Available immune exposure information was restricted to CMV serostatus only.

60 Vbeta and 13 Jbeta primers were used in PCR. Method: immunoSEQ multiplex PCR; TCRdb's copy keeps in-frame clones and lacks some. The table has 130,000 or so clones, 60% to 85% seen once. In regard to this clone: Its antigen is unidentified.

This sequence was found in a woman aged 18-29 years in good health and CMV-seronegative. The source material was PBMCs.

The CDR3 spells CASSSRTENTEAFF. The CDR3 DNA is TGTGCCAGCAGCTCCCGGACAGAGAACACTGAAGCTTTCTTT. The chain has TRBV7-8 and TRBJ1-1; tentatively, D is TRBD1 (6 bases). CDR3 size: 14 residues. With 4 bases removed from V and 1 base from J, the gap between germline ends came to 10 bases. Germline V gene sequence: CDR1 SGHVS, CDR2 FQNEAQ.